These 11 T cell receptor beta chains originate from one sample sequenced in a study of follicular helper T cells after annual influenza vaccination. Assay used: immunoSEQ multiplex PCR; TCRdb lists only in-frame clones, some missing. This sample carries some 10,000 clones, roughly 80% of them seen once, and the ten largest clones take approximately 1.5%. As for time point: 2015-2016 season, pre-vaccination. This material consisted of CXCR5+ CD38- circulating T follicular helper cells from blood, taken on the day of influenza vaccination. The subset here: circulating Tfh, non-naive CD4+CXCR5+PD-1+ (ICOS+CD38+ or ICOS-CD38-). The source of these receptors is an adult who received the influenza vaccine.

This chain uses TRBV5-1 with TRBJ2-2, with 9 bases matching TRBD2. CDR1 is SGHRS, CDR2 YFSETQ, per germline. Trimming cost V 5 bases and J 0 bases; bases outside gene matches: 2. The CDR3 spans 15 residues. The CDR3 nucleotides are TGCGCCAGCAGTCCTAGCGGGACGAACACCGGGGAGCTGTTTTTT. Residues: CASSPSGTNTGELFF.

This clone was recorded once. CDR3 nucleotide sequence: TGCGCCAGCAGCATTAGAGGAGGGTTCCAAGAGACCCAGTACTTC. Amino acids: CASSIRGGFQETQYF. The chain has TRBV5-1 and TRBJ2-5, with a weak D call TRBD2 (6 bases). Germline V lookup: CDR1 SGHRS, CDR2 YFSETQ. The CDR3 covers 15 residues. Trimming removed 4 bases from V and 1 base from J, with 14 bases in between.

The chain employs TRBV19 and TRBJ2-5, with 7 bases matching TRBD1. The germline V gene encodes CDR1 LNHDA and CDR2 SQIVND (reference sequence). The CDR3 runs 13 residues. Germline trimming cut 3 bases from V and 5 bases from J; bases unmatched to any gene: 3. CDR3 DNA: TGTGCCAGTAGTATGACAGGGCAGGAGACCCAGTACTTC. Its protein is CASSMTGQETQYF.

The rearrangement links TRBV7-9 to TRBJ1-1, with 8 positions matching TRBD1. Germline CDR1 is SEHNR and CDR2 is FQNEAQ (reference sequence). V dropped 6 bases and J dropped 3; count of bases not matched to a gene: 6. The CDR3 has 14 residues. The CDR3 sequence: CASSRGQGYTEAFF. The CDR3 DNA follows: TGTGCCAGCAGTCGAGGACAGGGTTACACTGAAGCTTTCTTT.

This clone was counted a few times. This chain uses TRBV27 with TRBJ1-5; 8 bases line up with TRBD1. CDR1 and CDR2 from the germline V gene are MNHEY and SMNVEV (reference sequence). Trimming took 7 bases from V and 6 from J; bases not matched to a gene: 5. This CDR3 has 13 residues. DNA of the CDR3: TGTGCCAGCACCTACGGACAGGGTCAGCCCCAGCATTTT. It yields the protein CASTYGQGQPQHF.

This chain connects TRBV28 to TRBJ2-1; 11 positions agree with TRBD2. In germline, CDR1 is MDHEN, CDR2 SYDVKM. J was trimmed by 4 bases and V by 5 bases; bases with no gene match: 7. CDR3 length equals 16 residues. The CDR3 DNA reads TGTGCCAGCAGTGGAAGGACTAGCGGGTTTTACAATGAGCAGTTCTTC. It encodes CASSGRTSGFYNEQFF.

The chain combines TRBV6-1 with TRBJ2-7; the D gene is possibly TRBD2 (6 bases). The CDR3 covers 13 residues. Trimming removed 5 bases at V and 8 bases at J, with 16 bases between. CDR1 MNHNS and CDR2 SASEGT come from the germline V gene. CDR3 sequence (DNA): TGTGCCAGCAGTTCTTTAGCGGAGGGCAAGCAGTACTTC. It translates to CASSSLAEGKQYF.

The genes are TRBV6-1 and TRBJ2-3, with TRBD2 matching over 7 bases. This CDR3 is built from 13 residues. V lost 6 bases, J lost 0 bases, and 0 bases stayed unmatched. From germline, CDR1 is MNHNS and CDR2 SASEGT. Here the CDR3 DNA reads TGTGCCAGCAGGACTAGCAGCACAGATACGCAGTATTTT. As protein: CASRTSSTDTQYF.

V usage is TRBV6-1 and J usage is TRBJ2-3; no clear D. Per germline, CDR1 MNHNS and CDR2 SASEGT. CDR3 length: 15 residues. Deletions cut 0 bases from V and 0 bases from J, with 7 bases between. The CDR3: CASSEARSSTDTQYF. For the CDR3, the DNA is TGTGCCAGCAGTGAAGCTCGGAGCAGCACAGATACGCAGTATTTT.

This clone is a singleton in its sample. The J gene is TRBJ2-7, the V gene TRBV6-5, with D unresolved. CDR1 is MNHEY and CDR2 is SVGAGI in the germline V gene. V was shortened by 6 bases and J by 2 bases, with 14 bases between the two germline ends. The CDR3 runs 14 residues. CDR3 nucleotide sequence: TGTGCCAGCAGCCTCCGCGCCGGCACCTACGAGCAGTACTTC. This encodes CASSLRAGTYEQYF.

V gene TRBV9 combines with J gene TRBJ2-4; D tentatively reads TRBD1 or TRBD2 (5 bases each). The length of the CDR3 is 18 residues. In germline, CDR1 is SGDLS, CDR2 YYNGEE. Trimming pared 2 bases from V and 0 bases from J, leaving 18 bases between. The CDR3 loop is CASSVGRGTTTAKNIQYF. CDR3 DNA: TGTGCCAGCAGCGTGGGTAGAGGGACCACCACAGCCAAAAACATTCAGTACTTC.